The 8 T cell receptor beta chains in this list originate from one sample, sequenced in a study of T cell repertoires in cytomegalovirus infection. TCRdb redid the calling of the reads with MiXCR, one entry per CDR3 protein. Here the sample spans 150,000 to 190,000 distinct CDR3 sequences, around 20% being singletons. The sample taken for sequencing was PBMCs. The receptors shown here come from a human donor in good health (CMV status not recorded). Some clones in this sample may be carry-over from other donors' samples.

This clonotype has only a few counts. The chain links TRBV19 to TRBJ1-2; a weak D match, TRBD1 (5 bases). V was trimmed by 6 bases and J by 4 bases, leaving 15 bases between them. Germline CDR1 is LNHDA and CDR2 is SQIVND (reference sequence). The CDR3 runs to 14 residues. CDR3 residues: CASSPRDGGYGYTF. The CDR3 nucleotides read TGTGCCAGTAGCCCCAGGGACGGGGGCTATGGCTACACCTTC.

The chain joins TRBV24-1 to TRBJ2-3; 9 nucleotides match TRBD2. CDR1 is KGHDR, CDR2 SFDVKD, per germline. The CDR3 runs 16 residues. The junction had 11 bases not matched to a gene; V was cut back by 4 bases and J by 7 bases. Here the CDR3 reads CATSEGASGAGNTQYF. DNA of the CDR3: TGTGCCACCAGTGAAGGGGCTAGCGGGGCGGGGAATACGCAGTATTTT.

This clonotype showed up just a few times. The V gene is TRBV25-1, the J gene TRBJ2-1; 9 nucleotides line up with TRBD2. The CDR3 has 14 residues. With V trimmed by 6 bases and J by 5 bases, 5 bases remained unmatched. Per germline, CDR1 MGHDK and CDR2 SYGVNS. Here the CDR3 reads CASRPSGENNEQFF. Written as DNA, the CDR3 is TGTGCCAGCAGACCTAGCGGGGAGAACAATGAGCAGTTCTTC.

The J gene is TRBJ2-6, the V gene TRBV4-2, with D perhaps matching TRBD1 or TRBD2 (5 bases each). Looked up from germline, CDR1 is LGHNA and CDR2 is YNFKEQ. With 2 bases removed from V and 0 bases from J, the gap between germline ends came to 14 bases. The CDR3 is made up of 18 amino acids. The CDR3 protein is CASSQFSDTSSGANVLTF. The CDR3 DNA follows: TGTGCCAGCAGCCAATTCTCGGACACTAGCTCTGGGGCCAACGTCCTGACTTTC.

The CDR3 coding sequence is TGTGCCAGCAGTTTAGAAGGGGGCGCCGGCAATGAGCAGTTCTTC. Amino acids: CASSLEGGAGNEQFF. The rearrangement links TRBV12-3 or TRBV12-4 to TRBJ2-1; 7 nucleotides line up with TRBD1. V lost 1 base, J lost 6 bases, and 6 bases stayed unmatched. CDR3 length: 15 residues.

V is TRBV5-3 and J is TRBJ2-3; TRBD2 agrees at 12 bases. TRBV5-3 is designated an ORF whose function remains uncertain. The CDR3 consists of 17 residues. Trimming took 8 bases from V and 5 from J; bases not matched to a gene: 15. The CDR3 region is CASTSSGGALRGDTQYF. In DNA form, the CDR3 reads TGTGCCAGCACGTCTAGCGGGGGGGCCCTGCGTGGAGATACGCAGTATTTT.

V gene TRBV6-2 or TRBV6-3 combines with J gene TRBJ1-1; the D is unclear. Germline CDR1 MNHEY, CDR2 SVGEGT. Trimming stripped 2 bases from V and 3 bases from J, with 13 bases between. This CDR3 has 15 residues. The CDR3 sequence: CASSYQWEQYTEAFF. DNA of the CDR3: TGTGCCAGCAGTTACCAATGGGAACAGTACACTGAAGCTTTCTTT.

This clonotype was seen a handful of times. The chain has TRBV28 and TRBJ2-7, with 10 bases that match TRBD1. The CDR3 loop spans 14 amino acids. CDR1 is MDHEN and CDR2 is SYDVKM in the germline V gene. The V segment lost 7 bases and the J segment 5 bases; nucleotides outside the gene matches: 8. This chain's CDR3 is CASTDRGPLDEQYF. For the CDR3, the DNA is TGTGCCAGCACCGACAGGGGGCCCCTCGACGAGCAGTACTTC. The complete variable domain, with remaining parts taken from reference TRBV28 and TRBJ2-7, reads DVKVTQSSRYLVKRTGEKVFLECVQDMDHENMFWYRQDPGLGLRLIYFSYDVKMKEKGDIPEGYSVSREKKERFSLILESASTNQTSMYLCASTDRGPLDEQYFGPGTRLTVT.